The clone carrying this T cell receptor beta chain occurred many times. The sample of blood was obtained at first hyperthyroidism diagnosis (before any ophthalmopathy symptoms). The entry originates in a study of T cells in Graves' hyperthyroidism and ophthalmopathy. V was pared by 7 bases and J by 2 bases, with 15 bases between. CDR1 MNHNS and CDR2 SASEGT come from the germline V gene. The CDR3 extends over 15 amino acids. Amplification of TCR beta CDR3 regions used RNA as the template. The TCR CDR3 first-round RT-PCR relied on the HTBI primer set. TCRdb re-called the multiplex PCR reads through MiXCR, storing one row per CDR3 protein. The sample includes 150,000 or so distinct CDR3 sequences, over 20% of them seen just once.

The sequencing input was blood. This TCR was sampled from a woman between 50 and 59 years old with Graves' hyperthyroidism that later progressed to Graves' ophthalmopathy. The chain carries TRBV6-1 and TRBJ1-3; possible D gene TRBD1, 5 bases. The chain's CDR3 is CASTTGLSTGNTIYF. In DNA, the CDR3 is TGTGCCAGCACTACGGGACTTTCTACTGGAAACACCATATATTTT.